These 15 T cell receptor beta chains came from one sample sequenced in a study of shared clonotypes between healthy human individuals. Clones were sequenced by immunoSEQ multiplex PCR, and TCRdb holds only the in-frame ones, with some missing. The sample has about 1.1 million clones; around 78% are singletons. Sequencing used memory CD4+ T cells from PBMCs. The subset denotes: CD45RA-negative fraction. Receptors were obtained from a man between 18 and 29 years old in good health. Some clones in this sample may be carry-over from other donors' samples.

The CDR3 loop reads CASSETSVNEQFF. The CDR3 DNA follows: TGTGCCAGCAGTGAGACTAGCGTTAATGAGCAGTTCTTC. The chain links TRBV2 to TRBJ2-1; 8 bases line up with TRBD2. CDR3 length: 13 amino acids. CDR1 and CDR2 (germline): SNHLY, FYNNEI. The junction had 2 bases not matched to a gene; V was cut back by 3 bases and J by 7 bases.

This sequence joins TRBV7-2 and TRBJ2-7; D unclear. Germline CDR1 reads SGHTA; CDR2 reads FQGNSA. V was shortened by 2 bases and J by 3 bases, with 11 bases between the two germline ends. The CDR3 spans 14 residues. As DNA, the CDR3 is TGTGCCAGCAGCTTACGCCAGGACCTCTACGAGCAGTACTTC. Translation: CASSLRQDLYEQYF.

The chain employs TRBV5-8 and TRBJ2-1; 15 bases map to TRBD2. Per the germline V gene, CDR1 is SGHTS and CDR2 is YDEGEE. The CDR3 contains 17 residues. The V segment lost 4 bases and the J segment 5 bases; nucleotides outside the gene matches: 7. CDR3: CASSIGTSGRINNEQFF. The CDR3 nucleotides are TGTGCCAGCAGCATCGGGACTAGCGGGAGGATCAACAATGAGCAGTTCTTC.

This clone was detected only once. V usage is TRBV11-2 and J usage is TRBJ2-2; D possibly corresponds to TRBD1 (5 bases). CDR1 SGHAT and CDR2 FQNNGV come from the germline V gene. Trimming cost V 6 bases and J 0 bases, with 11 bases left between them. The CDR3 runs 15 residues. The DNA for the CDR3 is TGTGCCAGCAGGGTTGACAGCGCGAACACCGGGGAGCTGTTTTTT. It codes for CASRVDSANTGELFF.

CDR3 DNA sequence: TGTGCCAGCAGCCAGGGCAGGGTAATGGAGCAGTACTTC. Translating it yields CASSQGRVMEQYF. The chain combines TRBV4-2 with TRBJ2-7; D possibly corresponds to TRBD1 (5 bases). V was trimmed by 3 bases and J by 7 bases, leaving 13 bases between them. Germline V lookup: CDR1 LGHNA, CDR2 YNFKEQ. CDR3 length: 13 residues.

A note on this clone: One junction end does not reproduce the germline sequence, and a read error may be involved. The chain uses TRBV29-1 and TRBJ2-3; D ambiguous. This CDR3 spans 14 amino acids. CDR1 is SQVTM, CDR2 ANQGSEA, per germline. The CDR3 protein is CSVEGSQSTDTQYF. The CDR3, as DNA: TGCAGCGTGGAAGGATCACAGAGCACAGATACGCAGTATTTT.

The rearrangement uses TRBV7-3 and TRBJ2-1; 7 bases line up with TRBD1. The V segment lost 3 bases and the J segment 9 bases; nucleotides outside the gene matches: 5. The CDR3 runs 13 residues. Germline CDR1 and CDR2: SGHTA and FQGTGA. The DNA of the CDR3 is TGTGCCAGCAGCTTGACAGGGCAGGGTGAGCAGTTCTTC. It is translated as CASSLTGQGEQFF.

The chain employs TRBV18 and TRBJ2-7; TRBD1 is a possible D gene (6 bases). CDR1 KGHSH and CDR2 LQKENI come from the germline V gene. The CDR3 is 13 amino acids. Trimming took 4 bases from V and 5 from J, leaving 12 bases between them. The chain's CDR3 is CASSQARGNEQYF. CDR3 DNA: TGTGCCAGCTCACAAGCCAGGGGAAACGAGCAGTACTTC.

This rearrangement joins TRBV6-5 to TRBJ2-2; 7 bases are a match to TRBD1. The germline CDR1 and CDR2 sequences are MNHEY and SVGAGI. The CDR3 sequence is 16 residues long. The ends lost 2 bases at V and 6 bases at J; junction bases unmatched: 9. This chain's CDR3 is CASSYTPTGVSGELFF. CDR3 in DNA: TGTGCCAGCAGTTACACGCCCACAGGGGTCTCCGGGGAGCTGTTTTTT.

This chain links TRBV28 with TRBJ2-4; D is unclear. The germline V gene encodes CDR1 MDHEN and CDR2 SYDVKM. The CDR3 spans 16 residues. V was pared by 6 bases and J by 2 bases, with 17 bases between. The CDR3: CASSTAMGSTKNIQYF. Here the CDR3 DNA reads TGTGCCAGCAGCACTGCAATGGGCAGCACCAAAAACATTCAGTACTTC. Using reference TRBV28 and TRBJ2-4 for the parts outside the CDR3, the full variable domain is DVKVTQSSRYLVKRTGEKVFLECVQDMDHENMFWYRQDPGLGLRLIYFSYDVKMKEKGDIPEGYSVSREKKERFSLILESASTNQTSMYLCASSTAMGSTKNIQYFGAGTRLSVL.

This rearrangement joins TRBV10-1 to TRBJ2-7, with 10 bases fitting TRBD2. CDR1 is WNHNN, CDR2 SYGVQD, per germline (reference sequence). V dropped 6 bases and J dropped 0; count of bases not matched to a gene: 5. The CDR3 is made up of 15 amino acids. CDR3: CASRAGTSVSYEQYF. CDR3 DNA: TGCGCCAGCAGGGCCGGGACTAGCGTCTCCTACGAGCAGTACTTC.

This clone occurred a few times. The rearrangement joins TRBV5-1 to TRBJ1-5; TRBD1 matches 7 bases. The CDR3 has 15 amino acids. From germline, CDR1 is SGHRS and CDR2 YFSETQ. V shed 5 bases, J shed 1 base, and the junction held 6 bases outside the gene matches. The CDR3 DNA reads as TGCGCCAGCAGTCCGGGACAGAACAGCAATCAGCCCCAGCATTTT. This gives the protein CASSPGQNSNQPQHF.

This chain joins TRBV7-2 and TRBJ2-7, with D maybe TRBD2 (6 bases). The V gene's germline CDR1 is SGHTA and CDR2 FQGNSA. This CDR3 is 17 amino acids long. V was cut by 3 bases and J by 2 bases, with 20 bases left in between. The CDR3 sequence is CASSLAPGGDLTYEQYF. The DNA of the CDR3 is TGTGCCAGCAGCTTGGCTCCAGGAGGGGACTTAACCTACGAGCAGTACTTC.

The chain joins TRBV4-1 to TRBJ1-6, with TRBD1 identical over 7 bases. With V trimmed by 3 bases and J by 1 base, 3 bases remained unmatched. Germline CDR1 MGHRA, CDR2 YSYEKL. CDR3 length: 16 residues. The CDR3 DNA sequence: TGCGCCAGCAGCCATTGGACAGGATCCTATAATTCACCCCTCCACTTT. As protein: CASSHWTGSYNSPLHF.

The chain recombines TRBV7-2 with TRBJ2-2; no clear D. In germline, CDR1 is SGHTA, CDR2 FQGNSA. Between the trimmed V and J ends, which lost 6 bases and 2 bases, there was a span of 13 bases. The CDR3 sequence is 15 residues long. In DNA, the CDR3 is TGTGCCAGCAGGGCCCGCGGTCCTAACACCGGGGAGCTGTTTTTT. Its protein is CASRARGPNTGELFF.